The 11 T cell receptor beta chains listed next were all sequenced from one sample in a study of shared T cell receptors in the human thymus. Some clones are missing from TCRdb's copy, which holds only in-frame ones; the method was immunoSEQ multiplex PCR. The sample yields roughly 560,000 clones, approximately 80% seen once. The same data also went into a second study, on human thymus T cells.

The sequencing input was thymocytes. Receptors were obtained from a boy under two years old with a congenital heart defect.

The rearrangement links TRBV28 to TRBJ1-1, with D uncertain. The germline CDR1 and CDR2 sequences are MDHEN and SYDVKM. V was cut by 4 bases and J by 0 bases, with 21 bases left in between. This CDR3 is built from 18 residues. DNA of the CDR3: TGTGCCAGCAGTTCCCCCCGGCAGACTCCCTCTGTGAACACTGAAGCTTTCTTT. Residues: CASSSPRQTPSVNTEAFF.

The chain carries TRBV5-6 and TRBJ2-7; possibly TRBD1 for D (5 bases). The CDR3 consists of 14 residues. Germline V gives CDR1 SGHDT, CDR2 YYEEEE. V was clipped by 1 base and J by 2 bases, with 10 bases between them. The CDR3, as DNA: TGTGCCAGCAGCTTGATCAGGGTTCCCTACGAGCAGTACTTC. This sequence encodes CASSLIRVPYEQYF. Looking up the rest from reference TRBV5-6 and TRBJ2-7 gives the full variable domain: DAGVTQSPTHLIKTRGQQVTLRCSPKSGHDTVSWYQQALGQGPQFIFQYYEEEERQRGNFPDRFSGHQFPNYSSELNVNALLLGDSALYLCASSLIRVPYEQYFGPGTRLTVT.

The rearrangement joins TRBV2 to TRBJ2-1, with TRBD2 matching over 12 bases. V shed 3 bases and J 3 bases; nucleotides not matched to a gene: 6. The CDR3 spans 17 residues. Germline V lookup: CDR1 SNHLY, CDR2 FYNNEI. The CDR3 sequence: CASSDPRTSGIYNEQFF. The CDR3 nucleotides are TGTGCCAGCAGTGACCCCCGGACTAGCGGGATCTACAATGAGCAGTTCTTC.

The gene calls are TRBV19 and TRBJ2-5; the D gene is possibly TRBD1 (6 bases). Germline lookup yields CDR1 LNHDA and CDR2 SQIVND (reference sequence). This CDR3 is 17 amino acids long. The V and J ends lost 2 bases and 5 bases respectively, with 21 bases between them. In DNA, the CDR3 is TGTGCCAGTAGTATACGGGGCCCTGGGCAGGGGCCTGAGACCCAGTACTTC. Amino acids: CASSIRGPGQGPETQYF.

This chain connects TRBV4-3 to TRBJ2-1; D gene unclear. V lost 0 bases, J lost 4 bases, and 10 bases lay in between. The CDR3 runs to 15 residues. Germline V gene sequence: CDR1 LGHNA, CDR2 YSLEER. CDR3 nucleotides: TGCGCCAGCAGCCAAGATTCTAGTAAATACAATGAGCAGTTCTTC. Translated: CASSQDSSKYNEQFF.

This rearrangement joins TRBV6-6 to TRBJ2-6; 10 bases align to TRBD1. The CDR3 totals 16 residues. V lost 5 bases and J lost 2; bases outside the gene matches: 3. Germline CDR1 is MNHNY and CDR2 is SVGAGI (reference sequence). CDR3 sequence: CASSNGQGAGANVLTF. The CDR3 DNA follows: TGTGCCAGCAGTAACGGACAGGGGGCTGGGGCCAACGTCCTGACTTTC.

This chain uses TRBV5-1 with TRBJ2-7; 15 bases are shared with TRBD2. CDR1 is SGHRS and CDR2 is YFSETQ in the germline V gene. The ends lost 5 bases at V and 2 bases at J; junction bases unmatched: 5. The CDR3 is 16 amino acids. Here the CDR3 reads CASRGLAGGSPYEQYF. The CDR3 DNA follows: TGCGCCAGCAGGGGACTAGCGGGAGGATCCCCCTACGAGCAGTACTTC.

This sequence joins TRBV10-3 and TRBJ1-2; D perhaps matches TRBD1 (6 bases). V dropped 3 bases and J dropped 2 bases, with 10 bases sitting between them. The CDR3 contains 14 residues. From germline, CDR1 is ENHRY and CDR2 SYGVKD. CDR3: CAISEAGDNYGYTF. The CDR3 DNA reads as TGTGCCATCAGTGAAGCAGGGGACAACTATGGCTACACCTTC.

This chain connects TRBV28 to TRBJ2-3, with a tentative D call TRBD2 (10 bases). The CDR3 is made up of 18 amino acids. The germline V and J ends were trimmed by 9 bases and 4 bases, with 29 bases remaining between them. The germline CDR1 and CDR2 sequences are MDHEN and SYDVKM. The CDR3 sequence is CASIQGARPSGSSDTQYF. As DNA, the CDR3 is TGTGCCAGTATACAGGGGGCGAGGCCTAGCGGGAGTTCAGATACGCAGTATTTT.

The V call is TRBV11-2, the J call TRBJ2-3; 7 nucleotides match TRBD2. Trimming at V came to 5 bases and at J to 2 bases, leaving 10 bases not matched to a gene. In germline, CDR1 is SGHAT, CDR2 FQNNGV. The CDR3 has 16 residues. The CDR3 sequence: CASSPPGSGLTDTQYF. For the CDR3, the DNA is TGTGCCAGCAGCCCTCCAGGTAGCGGGCTCACAGATACGCAGTATTTT.

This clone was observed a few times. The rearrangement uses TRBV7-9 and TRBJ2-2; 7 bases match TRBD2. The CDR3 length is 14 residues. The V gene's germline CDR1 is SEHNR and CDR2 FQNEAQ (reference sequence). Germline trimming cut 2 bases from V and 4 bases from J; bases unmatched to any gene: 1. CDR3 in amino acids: CASSLWGGTGELFF. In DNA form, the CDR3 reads TGTGCCAGCAGCTTATGGGGGGGCACCGGGGAGCTGTTTTTT.